Sequencing of this TCR beta chain was carried out in a study of technical replicates of blood from a few donors. The CDR3 is 13 amino acids. Germline-derived CDR1 and CDR2 are SGHAT and FQNNGV. V lost 1 base and J lost 6, with 7 bases in between. Repertoires were generated with immunoSEQ multiplex PCR, while TCRdb's copy carries only in-frame clones and drops some. The sample carries about 56,000 clones, 90% to 95% recorded once. This rearrangement joins TRBV11-2 to TRBJ1-5, with D unresolved. The TCR originated in a human donor in good health. Some clones in this sample may be carry-over from other donors' samples. Sequencing was carried out using PBMCs. CDR3 residues: CASSLVTGQPQHF. CDR3 DNA: TGTGCCAGCAGCTTAGTAACGGGTCAGCCCCAGCATTTT.